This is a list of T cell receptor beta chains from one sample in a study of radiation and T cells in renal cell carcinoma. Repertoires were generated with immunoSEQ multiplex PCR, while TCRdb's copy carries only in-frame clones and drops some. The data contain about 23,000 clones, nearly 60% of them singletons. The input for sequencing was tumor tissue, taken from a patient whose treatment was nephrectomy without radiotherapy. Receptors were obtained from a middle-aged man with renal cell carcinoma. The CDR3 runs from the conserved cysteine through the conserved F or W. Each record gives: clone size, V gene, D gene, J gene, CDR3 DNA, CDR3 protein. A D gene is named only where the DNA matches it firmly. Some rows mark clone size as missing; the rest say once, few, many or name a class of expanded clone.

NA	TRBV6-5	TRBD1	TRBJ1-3	TGTGCCAGCAGATCGACAGGGGGCAGTGGAAACACCATATATTTT	CASRSTGGSGNTIYF
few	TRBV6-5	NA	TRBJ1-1	TGTGCCAGCAGTCCGGGGCGGACCGCTGAAGCTTTCTTT	CASSPGRTAEAFF
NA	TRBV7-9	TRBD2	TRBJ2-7	TGTGCCAGCACGCGCGGGGGGCTCATCTACGAGCAGTACTTC	CASTRGGLIYEQYF
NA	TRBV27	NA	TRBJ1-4	TGTGCCAGCAGTTTATCGCGCGGTGAAAAACTGTTTTTT	CASSLSRGEKLFF
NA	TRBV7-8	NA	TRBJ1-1	TGTGCCAGCAGCAAAGGAGTTTCCAGGGAAAACACTGAAGCTTTCTTT	CASSKGVSRENTEAFF
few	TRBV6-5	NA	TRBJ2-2	TGTGCCAGCAAAAAAGGGCTAATCTCCTCGGGGGAGCTGTTTTTT	CASKKGLISSGELFF
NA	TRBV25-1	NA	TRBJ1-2	TGTGCCAGCAGTGGTCAGGTGGGGTATGGCTACACCTTC	CASSGQVGYGYTF
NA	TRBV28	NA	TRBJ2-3	TGTGCCAGCAGCCCAGGACTATCCCGCACAGATACGCAGTATTTT	CASSPGLSRTDTQYF
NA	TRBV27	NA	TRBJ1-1	TGTGCCAGCAACTCTGGGGGCATTCTCACTGAAGCTTTCTTT	CASNSGGILTEAFF
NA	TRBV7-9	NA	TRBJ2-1	TGTGCCAGCAGCCCCGCCCGAGGCAAGCCCAATGAGCAGTTCTTC	CASSPARGKPNEQFF
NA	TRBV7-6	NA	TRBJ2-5	TGTGCCAGCAGCTTTGTTCGACAAGCGACCCAGTACTTC	CASSFVRQATQYF